The next 9 T cell receptor beta chains were all read from a single sample in a study of blood T cell repertoires in COVID-19 (TCRdb year 2020). Library preparation employed the immunoSEQ multiplex PCR assay. The table comes from immuneACCESS by way of TCRdb, which keeps in-frame sequences with V and J called. Part of the clones is missing from these tables; in studies checked, under half for an unresolved V gene and the rest for unknown reasons. This sample lists some 80,000 clones; roughly 76% were detected once. Roughly a fifth of the sample comes from the top ten. The sequencing input was peripheral blood. The origin of the receptors is a woman of 80 years or more with active or convalescent COVID-19.

This clone was counted ten times or more. The chain combines TRBV7-2 with TRBJ2-7; possible D gene TRBD2, 5 bases. The CDR3 extends over 15 amino acids. Germline CDR1 is SGHTA and CDR2 is FQGNSA. The V end was cut by 1 base, the J end by 5 bases, with 15 bases between. As DNA, the CDR3 is TGTGCCAGCAGCTTAGTGGGAGAGCGCGACCACGAGCAGTACTTC. Amino acids: CASSLVGERDHEQYF.

J is TRBJ2-5 and V is TRBV12-3 or TRBV12-4, with D tentatively TRBD2 (6 bases). This CDR3 region has 12 residues. V lost 8 bases, J lost 1 base, and 8 bases lay in between. CDR3 nucleotides: TGTGCCAGCGGGCGGGGCCAAGAGACCCAGTACTTC. Translating gives CASGRGQETQYF.

V and J are TRBV7-2 and TRBJ2-7; D possibly corresponds to TRBD2 (5 bases). Germline CDR1 reads SGHTA; CDR2 reads FQGNSA. The CDR3 totals 12 residues. Trimming stripped 1 base from V and 7 bases from J, with 8 bases between. In DNA form, the CDR3 reads TGTGCCAGCAGCTTAGATTCGGGAGAGCAGTACTTC. It codes for CASSLDSGEQYF.

This clone was recorded only once. The rearrangement links TRBV6-1 to TRBJ2-5; perhaps TRBD1 as D (6 bases). V shed 0 bases and J shed 2 bases, with 10 bases lying between them. This CDR3 has 15 amino acids. Germline-derived CDR1 and CDR2 are MNHNS and SASEGT. Written as DNA, the CDR3 is TGTGCCAGCAGTGAAGCGGGACAAACTCAAGAGACCCAGTACTTC. It specifies CASSEAGQTQETQYF.

J is TRBJ2-1 and V is TRBV27; TRBD2 matches at 8 bases. V gave up 4 bases and J gave up 6 bases; unmatched junction bases: 8. The germline CDR1 and CDR2 sequences are MNHEY and SMNVEV (reference sequence). The CDR3 is 15 amino acids. CDR3 residues: CASSSQLAEINEQFF. The CDR3 DNA sequence: TGTGCCAGCAGTTCTCAACTAGCGGAGATCAATGAGCAGTTCTTC.

This clone showed up just once. The chain recombines TRBV7-2 with TRBJ2-3, with 11 bases that match TRBD2. The germline V gene has CDR1 SGHTA and CDR2 FQGNSA. V shed 1 base and J 6 bases; nucleotides not matched to a gene: 6. This CDR3 is 16 amino acids long. CDR3 in DNA: TGTGCCAGCAGCTTAGATCTAGCGGGGGGTCGGGATACGCAGTATTTT. Translating gives CASSLDLAGGRDTQYF.

This sequence joins TRBV28 and TRBJ2-5; 7 bases are shared with TRBD1. The germline gives CDR1 MDHEN, CDR2 SYDVKM. Trimming took 3 bases from V and 2 from J; bases not matched to a gene: 9. The CDR3 extends over 16 amino acids. DNA for the CDR3: TGTGCCAGCAGTTTTTTAAGACAGGGATTGCAAGAGACCCAGTACTTC. Encoded protein: CASSFLRQGLQETQYF.

The gene calls are TRBV5-4 and TRBJ2-3, with 7 positions matching TRBD1. This CDR3 is built from 14 residues. Germline lookup yields CDR1 SGHNT and CDR2 YYREEE (reference sequence). V shed 4 bases, J shed 6 bases, and the junction held 8 bases outside the gene matches. CDR3 coding DNA: TGTGCCAGCAGCACCGAACAGGGGCCCGATACGCAGTATTTT. Translated, it gives CASSTEQGPDTQYF.

The V and J genes are TRBV9 and TRBJ1-3, with a weak D call TRBD1 (5 bases). Trimming stripped 0 bases from V and 0 bases from J, with 13 bases between. The germline gives CDR1 SGDLS, CDR2 YYNGEE. The CDR3 has 17 amino acids. The CDR3 reads CASSVGWDWSSGNTIYF. Written as DNA, the CDR3 is TGTGCCAGCAGCGTAGGGTGGGACTGGAGCTCTGGAAACACCATATATTTT.